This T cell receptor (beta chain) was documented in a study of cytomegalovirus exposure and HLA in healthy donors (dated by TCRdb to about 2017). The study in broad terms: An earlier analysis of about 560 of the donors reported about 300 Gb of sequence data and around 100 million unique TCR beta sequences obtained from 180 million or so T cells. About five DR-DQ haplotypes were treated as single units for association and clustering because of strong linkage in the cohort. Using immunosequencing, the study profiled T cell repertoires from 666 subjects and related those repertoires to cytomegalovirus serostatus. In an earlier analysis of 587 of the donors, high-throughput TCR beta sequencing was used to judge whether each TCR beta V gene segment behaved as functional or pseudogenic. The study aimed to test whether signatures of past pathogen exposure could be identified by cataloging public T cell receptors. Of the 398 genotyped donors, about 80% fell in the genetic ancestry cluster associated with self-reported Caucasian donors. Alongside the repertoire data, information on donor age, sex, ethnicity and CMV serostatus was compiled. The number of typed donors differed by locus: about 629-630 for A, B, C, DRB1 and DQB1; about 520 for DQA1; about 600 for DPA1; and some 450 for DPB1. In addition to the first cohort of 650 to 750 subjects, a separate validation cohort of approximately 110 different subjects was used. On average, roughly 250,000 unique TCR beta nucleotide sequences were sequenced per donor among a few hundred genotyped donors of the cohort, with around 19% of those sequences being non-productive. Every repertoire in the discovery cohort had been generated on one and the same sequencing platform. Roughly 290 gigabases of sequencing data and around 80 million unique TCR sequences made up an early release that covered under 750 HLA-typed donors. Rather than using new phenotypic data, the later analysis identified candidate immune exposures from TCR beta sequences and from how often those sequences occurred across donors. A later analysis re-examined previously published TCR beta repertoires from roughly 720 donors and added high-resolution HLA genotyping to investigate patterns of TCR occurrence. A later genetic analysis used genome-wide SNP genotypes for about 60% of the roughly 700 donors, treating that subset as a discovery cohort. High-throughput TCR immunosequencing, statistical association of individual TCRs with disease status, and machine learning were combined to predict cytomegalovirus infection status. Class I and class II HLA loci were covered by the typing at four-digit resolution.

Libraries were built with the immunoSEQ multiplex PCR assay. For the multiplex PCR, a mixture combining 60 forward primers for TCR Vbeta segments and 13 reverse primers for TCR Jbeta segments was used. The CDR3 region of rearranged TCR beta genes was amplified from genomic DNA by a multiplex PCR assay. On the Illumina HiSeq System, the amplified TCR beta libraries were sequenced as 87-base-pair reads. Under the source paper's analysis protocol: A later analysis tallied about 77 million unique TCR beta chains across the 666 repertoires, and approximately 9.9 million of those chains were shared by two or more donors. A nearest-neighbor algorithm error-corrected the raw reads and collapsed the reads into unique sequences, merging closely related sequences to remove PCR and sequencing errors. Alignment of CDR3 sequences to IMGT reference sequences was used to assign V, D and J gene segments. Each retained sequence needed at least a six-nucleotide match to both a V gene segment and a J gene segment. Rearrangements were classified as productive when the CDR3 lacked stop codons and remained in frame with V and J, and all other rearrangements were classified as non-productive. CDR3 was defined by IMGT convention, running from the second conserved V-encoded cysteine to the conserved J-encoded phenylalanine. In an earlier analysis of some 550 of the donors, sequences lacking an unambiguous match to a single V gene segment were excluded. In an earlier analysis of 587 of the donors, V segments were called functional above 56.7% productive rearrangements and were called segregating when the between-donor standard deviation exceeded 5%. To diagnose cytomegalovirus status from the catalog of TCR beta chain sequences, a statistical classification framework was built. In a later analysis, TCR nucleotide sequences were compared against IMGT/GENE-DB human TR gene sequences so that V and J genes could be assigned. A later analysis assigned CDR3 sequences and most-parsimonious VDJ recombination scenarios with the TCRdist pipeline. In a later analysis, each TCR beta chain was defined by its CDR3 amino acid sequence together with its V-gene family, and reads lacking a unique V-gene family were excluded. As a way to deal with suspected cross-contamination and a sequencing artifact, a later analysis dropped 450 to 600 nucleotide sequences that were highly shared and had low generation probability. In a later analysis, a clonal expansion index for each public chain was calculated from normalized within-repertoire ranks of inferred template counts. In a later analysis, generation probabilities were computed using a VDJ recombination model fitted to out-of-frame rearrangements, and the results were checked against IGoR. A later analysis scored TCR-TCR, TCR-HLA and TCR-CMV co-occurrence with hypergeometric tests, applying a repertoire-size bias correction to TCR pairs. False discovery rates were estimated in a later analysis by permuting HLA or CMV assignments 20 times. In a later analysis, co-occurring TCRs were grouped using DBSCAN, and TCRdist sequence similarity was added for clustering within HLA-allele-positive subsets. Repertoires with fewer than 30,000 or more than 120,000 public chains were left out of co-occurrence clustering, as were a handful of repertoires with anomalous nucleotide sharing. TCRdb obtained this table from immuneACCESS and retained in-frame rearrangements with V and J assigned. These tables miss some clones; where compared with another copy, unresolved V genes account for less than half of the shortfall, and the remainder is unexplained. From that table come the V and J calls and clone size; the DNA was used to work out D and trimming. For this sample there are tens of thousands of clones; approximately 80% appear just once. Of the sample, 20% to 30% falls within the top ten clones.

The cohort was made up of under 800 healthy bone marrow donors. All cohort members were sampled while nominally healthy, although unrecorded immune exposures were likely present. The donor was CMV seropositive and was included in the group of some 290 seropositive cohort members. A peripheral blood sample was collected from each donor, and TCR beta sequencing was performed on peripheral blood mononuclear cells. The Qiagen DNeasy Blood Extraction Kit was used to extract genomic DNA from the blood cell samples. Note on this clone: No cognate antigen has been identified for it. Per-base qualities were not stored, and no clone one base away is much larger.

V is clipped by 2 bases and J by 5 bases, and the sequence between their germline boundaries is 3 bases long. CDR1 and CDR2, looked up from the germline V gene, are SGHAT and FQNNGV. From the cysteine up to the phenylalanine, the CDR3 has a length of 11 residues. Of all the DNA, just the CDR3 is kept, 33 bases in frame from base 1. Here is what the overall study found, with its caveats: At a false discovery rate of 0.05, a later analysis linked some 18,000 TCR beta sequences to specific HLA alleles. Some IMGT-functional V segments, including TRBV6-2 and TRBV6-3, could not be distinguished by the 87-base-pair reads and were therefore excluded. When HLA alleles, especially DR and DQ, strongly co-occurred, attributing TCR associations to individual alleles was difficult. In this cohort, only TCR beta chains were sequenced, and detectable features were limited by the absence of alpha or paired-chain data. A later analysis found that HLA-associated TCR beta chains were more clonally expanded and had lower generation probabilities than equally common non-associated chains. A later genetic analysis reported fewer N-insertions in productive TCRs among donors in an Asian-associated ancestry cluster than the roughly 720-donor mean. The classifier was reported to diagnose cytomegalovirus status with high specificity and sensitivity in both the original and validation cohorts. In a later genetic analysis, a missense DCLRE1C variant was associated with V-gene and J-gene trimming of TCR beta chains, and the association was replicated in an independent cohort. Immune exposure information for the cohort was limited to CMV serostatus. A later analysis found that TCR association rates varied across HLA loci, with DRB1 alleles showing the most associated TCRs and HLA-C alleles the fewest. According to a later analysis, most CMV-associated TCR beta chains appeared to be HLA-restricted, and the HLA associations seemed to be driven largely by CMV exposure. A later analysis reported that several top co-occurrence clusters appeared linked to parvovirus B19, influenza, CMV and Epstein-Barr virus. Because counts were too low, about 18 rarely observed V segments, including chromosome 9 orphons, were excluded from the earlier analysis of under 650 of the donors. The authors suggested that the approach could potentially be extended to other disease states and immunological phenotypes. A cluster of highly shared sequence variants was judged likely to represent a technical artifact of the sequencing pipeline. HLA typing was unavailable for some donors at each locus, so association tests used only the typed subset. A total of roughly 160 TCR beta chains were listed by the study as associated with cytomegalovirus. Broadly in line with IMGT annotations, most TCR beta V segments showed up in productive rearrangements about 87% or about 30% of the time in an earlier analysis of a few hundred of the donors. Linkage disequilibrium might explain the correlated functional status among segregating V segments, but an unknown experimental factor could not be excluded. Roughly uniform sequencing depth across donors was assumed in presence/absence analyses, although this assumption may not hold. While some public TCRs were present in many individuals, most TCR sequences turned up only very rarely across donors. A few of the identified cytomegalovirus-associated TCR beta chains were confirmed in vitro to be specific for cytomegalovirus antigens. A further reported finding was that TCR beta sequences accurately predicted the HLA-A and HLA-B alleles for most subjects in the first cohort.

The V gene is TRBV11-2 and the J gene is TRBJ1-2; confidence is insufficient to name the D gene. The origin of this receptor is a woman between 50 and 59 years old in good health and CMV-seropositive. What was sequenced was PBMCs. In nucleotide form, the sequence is TGTGCCAGCAGCTTACAATATGGCTACACCTTC. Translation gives CASSLQYGYTF.